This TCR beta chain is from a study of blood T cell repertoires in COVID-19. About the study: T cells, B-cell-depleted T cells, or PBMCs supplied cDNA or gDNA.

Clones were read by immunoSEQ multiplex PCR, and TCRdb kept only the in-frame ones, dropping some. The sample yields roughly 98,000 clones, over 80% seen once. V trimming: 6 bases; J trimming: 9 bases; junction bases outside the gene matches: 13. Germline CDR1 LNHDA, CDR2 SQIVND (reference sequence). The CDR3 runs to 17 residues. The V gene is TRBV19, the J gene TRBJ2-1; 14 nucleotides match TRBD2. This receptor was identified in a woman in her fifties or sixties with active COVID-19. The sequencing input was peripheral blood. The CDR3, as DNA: TGTGCCAGTAGAAGACTAGCGGGGGGGCTAGACGATCTTGAGCAGTTCTTC. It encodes CASRRLAGGLDDLEQFF.